These 28 T cell receptor beta chains were sequenced from one sample in a study of blood T cell repertoires in COVID-19 (dated by TCRdb to the early 2020s). Libraries came from the immunoSEQ multiplex PCR assay. TCRdb's version of the immuneACCESS table is confined to in-frame rearrangements and falls short of the full clone set. An unresolved V gene accounts for under half of the shortfall where checked; the remainder is of unknown origin. The sample contains about 300,000 clones, about 83% of them found a single time. Roughly 1.1% of the sample rests with the top ten. Sequences were obtained from peripheral blood. The source of these receptors is a woman in her forties or fifties with acute or convalescent COVID-19.

The chain combines TRBV7-3 with TRBJ1-1; D might be TRBD1 (5 bases). Trimming took off 2 bases at V and 5 bases at J, with 12 bases between the two ends. Germline V gene sequence: CDR1 SGHTA, CDR2 FQGTGA. This CDR3 region has 14 residues. This CDR3 reads CASSLGGVKTEAFF. As DNA, the CDR3 is TGTGCCAGCAGCTTAGGGGGGGTTAAGACTGAAGCTTTCTTT.

The chain recombines TRBV4-3 with TRBJ2-1, with 7 bases that match TRBD2. With 0 bases clipped from V and 0 bases from J, the junction kept 2 bases outside the gene matches. The CDR3 extends over 16 amino acids. Germline loops: CDR1 LGHNA, CDR2 YSLEER. The CDR3 bases are TGCGCCAGCAGCCAAGAAGGCGGGAGCTCCTACAATGAGCAGTTCTTC. Translated, it gives CASSQEGGSSYNEQFF.

The genes are TRBV10-1 and TRBJ1-1; the match to TRBD1 covers 7 bases. The CDR3 is 15 amino acids. Trimming removed 3 bases from V and 1 base from J; junction bases left unmatched: 5. The germline CDR1 and CDR2 sequences are WNHNN and SYGVQD (reference sequence). The CDR3 loop is CASSDIGTENTEAFF. The CDR3 DNA reads as TGCGCCAGCAGTGATATAGGGACAGAGAACACTGAAGCTTTCTTT.

V and J are TRBV27 and TRBJ2-7; 8 bases fit TRBD1. CDR3 length: 13 residues. Losses at the gene ends were 7 bases for V and 2 bases for J; bases not matched to a gene: 4. Germline V gene sequence: CDR1 MNHEY, CDR2 SMNVEV (reference sequence). The CDR3 bases are TGTGCCAGCACCCGGACAGGGACCTACGAGCAGTACTTC. Translated: CASTRTGTYEQYF.

V usage is TRBV6-5 and J usage is TRBJ1-3; 9 bases match TRBD1. CDR3 size: 15 residues. Per germline, CDR1 MNHEY and CDR2 SVGAGI. The ends lost 6 bases at V and 4 bases at J; junction bases unmatched: 7. DNA of the CDR3: TGTGCCAGCAGACCGGACAGGGGCCACGGAAACACCATATATTTT. Translation gives CASRPDRGHGNTIYF.

This clone was found a few times. The chain joins TRBV6-1 to TRBJ2-1, with unresolved D. V dropped 3 bases and J dropped 3 bases, with 6 bases sitting between them. Per germline, CDR1 MNHNS and CDR2 SASEGT. The CDR3 length is 13 residues. The CDR3 DNA follows: TGTGCCAGCAGTGAGAGTTTCTACAATGAGCAGTTCTTC. Protein: CASSESFYNEQFF.

The V call is TRBV6-6, the J call TRBJ2-7; TRBD2 aligns across 12 bases. This CDR3 is 21 amino acids long. The junction had 26 bases not matched to a gene; V was cut back by 6 bases and J by 5 bases. CDR1 is MNHNY and CDR2 is SVGAGI in the germline V gene (reference sequence). CDR3 in DNA: TGTGCCAGCAGCCATGCGCGAAGGGGCTATGGACTAGCGGGGCTCCCCAACGAGCAGTACGTC. Translated, it gives CASSHARRGYGLAGLPNEQYV.

The chain uses TRBV6-5 and TRBJ2-1; a weak D match, TRBD1 (5 bases). V lost 0 bases and J lost 8, with 17 bases in between. Germline values: CDR1 MNHEY, CDR2 SVGAGI. The CDR3 contains 16 residues. CDR3 residues: CASSYSSQGELDEQFF. CDR3 DNA: TGTGCCAGCAGTTACTCGAGCCAGGGTGAGTTAGATGAGCAGTTCTTC.

The CDR3 coding sequence is TGTGCCAGCAGCCAGACAGGGTCACCACCCCTCCACTTT. Its protein product is CASSQTGSPPLHF. This rearrangement joins TRBV3-1 (or the pseudogene TRBV3-2) to TRBJ1-6, with 7 bases aligning to TRBD1. CDR1 is LGHDT, CDR2 YNNKEL, per germline (reference sequence). The trim removed 3 bases at V and 11 bases at J, leaving 4 bases unmatched. The CDR3 has 13 amino acids.

The J gene is TRBJ1-1, the V gene TRBV12-3 or TRBV12-4; D not resolved. The CDR3 loop spans 13 amino acids. Trimming removed 2 bases at V and 3 bases at J, with 7 bases between. This CDR3 is CASSLLGDTEAFF. The DNA of the CDR3 is TGTGCCAGCAGTTTACTGGGAGACACTGAAGCTTTCTTT.

V gene TRBV19 combines with J gene TRBJ1-2; TRBD1 aligns across 8 bases. The V and J ends lost 6 bases and 1 base, in that order; junction bases with no gene match: 10. The CDR3 length is 16 residues. Germline values: CDR1 LNHDA, CDR2 SQIVND (reference sequence). The CDR3 region has the DNA TGTGCCAGTAGCCGCGTCCCAGGACAGGGTAACTATGGCTACACCTTC. Its translation is CASSRVPGQGNYGYTF.

CDR3 sequence: CSASTGSGNTIYF. The CDR3 DNA follows: TGCAGCGCCTCGACAGGGTCTGGAAACACCATATATTTT. This rearrangement joins TRBV29-1 to TRBJ1-3; TRBD1 matches 7 bases. This CDR3 comprises 13 residues. Germline V gives CDR1 SQVTM, CDR2 ANQGSEA. J lost 1 base, V lost 7 bases, and 4 bases had no gene match. Combining the CDR3 with reference TRBV29-1 and TRBJ1-3 gives the whole variable domain SAVISQKPSRDICQRGTSLTIQCQVDSQVTMMFWYRQQPGQSLTLIATANQGSEATYESGFVIDKFPISRPNLTFSTLTVSNMSPEDSSIYLCSASTGSGNTIYFGEGSWLTVV.

This rearrangement joins TRBV19 to TRBJ1-3, with D maybe TRBD1 (6 bases). CDR3 length: 14 residues. V was trimmed by 7 bases and J by 4 bases, leaving 14 bases between them. Germline assignment: CDR1 LNHDA and CDR2 SQIVND (reference sequence). CDR3 region: CASMRGYQGNTIYF. The CDR3 DNA is TGTGCCAGTATGAGGGGGTATCAAGGAAACACCATATATTTT.

The CDR3 sequence is CASSSAGRYGYTF. CDR3 DNA: TGTGCCAGCAGTTCAGCTGGGAGGTATGGCTACACCTTC. The chain combines TRBV12-3 or TRBV12-4 with TRBJ1-2; no reliable D call. This CDR3 is built from 13 residues. V shed 4 bases and J shed 5 bases, with 11 bases lying between them.

The chain carries TRBV7-9 and TRBJ1-5; 8 bases match TRBD1. The ends lost 1 base at V and 4 bases at J; junction bases unmatched: 3. The CDR3 consists of 15 residues. CDR1 and CDR2 from the germline V gene are SEHNR and FQNEAQ (reference sequence). CDR3 nucleotides: TGTGCCAGCAGCTTAGAAACAGGGGGGAATCAGCCCCAGCATTTT. Its translation is CASSLETGGNQPQHF.

This clone was seen only once. The DNA for the CDR3 is TGTGCCAGCAGCTCCTCACAGGGGGCGCTTGATACGCAGTATTTT. This encodes CASSSSQGALDTQYF. This chain links TRBV7-9 with TRBJ2-3, with TRBD1 matching over 9 bases. Germline V gene data show CDR1 as SEHNR and CDR2 as FQNEAQ (reference sequence). This CDR3 comprises 15 residues. Unmatched junction bases numbered 8, after V lost 4 bases and J lost 6 bases.

The chain carries TRBV19 and TRBJ1-2; D possibly corresponds to TRBD1 (5 bases). The germline CDR1 and CDR2 sequences are LNHDA and SQIVND (reference sequence). The ends were cut back, 0 bases at V and 4 bases at J, with 12 bases in the middle. CDR3 size: 15 residues. CDR3 sequence reads: CASSIDQQASYGYTF. The DNA for the CDR3 is TGTGCCAGTAGTATAGACCAACAGGCTTCCTATGGCTACACCTTC.

The chain uses TRBV29-1 and TRBJ1-2, with TRBD1 matching 9 bases. Looked up from germline, CDR1 is SQVTM and CDR2 is ANQGSEA. V dropped 7 bases and J dropped 5; count of bases not matched to a gene: 2. The CDR3 totals 11 residues. This CDR3 is CSAGTGYGYTF. CDR3 nucleotides: TGCAGCGCCGGGACAGGGTATGGCTACACCTTC.

This clone appeared a single time. This chain uses TRBV7-7 with TRBJ1-6; no firm D call. This CDR3 is built from 15 residues. Per germline, CDR1 SSHAT and CDR2 FNYEAQ (reference sequence). Trimming cost V 1 base and J 7 bases, with 11 bases left between them. DNA for the CDR3: TGTGCCAGCAGCTTAGTTCGGCGGGAGAATTCACCCCTCCACTTT. Residues: CASSLVRRENSPLHF.

This sequence joins TRBV2 and TRBJ2-2; 9 bases align to TRBD1. This CDR3 has 15 amino acids. The germline CDR1 and CDR2 sequences are SNHLY and FYNNEI. V lost 6 bases, J lost 4 bases, and 6 bases stayed unmatched. The CDR3 here is CASRLQGAGTGELFF. CDR3 coding DNA: TGTGCCAGCAGACTACAGGGGGCCGGCACCGGGGAGCTGTTTTTT. The whole variable domain, filled in from reference TRBV2 and TRBJ2-2, reads EPEVTQTPSHQVTQMGQEVILRCVPISNHLYFYWYRQILGQKVEFLVSFYNNEISEKSEIFDDQFSVERPDGSNFTLKIRSTKLEDSAMYFCASRLQGAGTGELFFGEGSRLTVL.

V and J are TRBV5-1 and TRBJ2-7; TRBD1 agrees at 9 bases. Germline V CDR1 and CDR2: SGHRS, YFSETQ. The V gene end was trimmed by 4 bases and the J gene end by 2 bases; junction bases not matched to a gene: 7. This CDR3 is 15 amino acids long. The CDR3 loop is CASSETGTGTYEQYV. CDR3 DNA: TGCGCCAGCAGCGAAACCGGGACAGGGACCTACGAGCAGTACGTC.

The chain joins TRBV5-1 to TRBJ1-1; 8 bases map to TRBD1. J lost 6 bases, V lost 4 bases, and 11 bases had no gene match. The CDR3 runs to 15 residues. Per the germline V gene, CDR1 is SGHRS and CDR2 is YFSETQ. The CDR3 coding sequence is TGCGCCAGCAGCCGGCCCGGGACAGGAGGCGCTGAAGCTTTCTTT. This encodes CASSRPGTGGAEAFF.

The V gene is TRBV6-5, the J gene TRBJ1-2; the match to TRBD1 covers 7 bases. V was clipped by 6 bases and J by 6 bases; unmatched bases: 10. In germline, CDR1 is MNHEY, CDR2 SVGAGI. The CDR3 is 14 amino acids. The CDR3 reads CASRRDSPGNGYTF. CDR3 bases: TGTGCCAGCAGACGGGACAGCCCAGGGAATGGCTACACCTTC.

V gene TRBV5-1 combines with J gene TRBJ1-3, with a tentative D call TRBD1 (6 bases). The CDR3 spans 13 residues. Deletions cut 6 bases from V and 2 bases from J, with 9 bases between. Germline lookup yields CDR1 SGHRS and CDR2 YFSETQ. The CDR3 DNA is TGCGCCAGCACTACAGGGACTGGAAACACCATATATTTT. Protein sequence: CASTTGTGNTIYF.

This chain connects TRBV7-9 to TRBJ2-7; 7 positions agree with TRBD1. The CDR3 is 14 residues long. Unmatched junction bases numbered 8, after V lost 5 bases and J lost 4 bases. The germline gives CDR1 SEHNR, CDR2 FQNEAQ (reference sequence). The DNA for the CDR3 is TGTGCCAGCAGCCGGGACAGTAAGGCGTACGAGCAGTACTTC. Protein product: CASSRDSKAYEQYF.

The chain joins TRBV4-1 to TRBJ1-1; D gene ambiguous. The CDR3 runs to 16 residues. Trimming left V 0 bases short and J 4 bases short, with 15 bases between. Germline loops: CDR1 MGHRA, CDR2 YSYEKL. The CDR3 reads CASSQERGQEGTEAFF. The CDR3 coding sequence is TGCGCCAGCAGCCAAGAAAGAGGGCAGGAAGGCACTGAAGCTTTCTTT.

This clone was observed a single time. The chain couples TRBV7-2 to TRBJ1-1; D is ambiguous. Germline V gene lookup returns CDR1 SGHTA and CDR2 FQGNSA. V was shortened by 3 bases and J by 3 bases, with 8 bases between the two germline ends. The CDR3 has 13 amino acids. As DNA, the CDR3 is TGTGCCAGCAGCTTTCGCCGGGACACTGAAGCTTTCTTT. It translates to CASSFRRDTEAFF.

V and J are TRBV12-5 and TRBJ2-7, with TRBD2 as a possible D gene (5 bases). Trimming removed 5 bases at V and 2 bases at J, with 16 bases between. From germline, CDR1 is LGHNT and CDR2 FRNRAP. CDR3 length: 15 residues. CDR3 residues: CASGPGGGKTYEQYF. As DNA, the CDR3 is TGTGCTAGTGGTCCCGGCGGAGGAAAAACCTACGAGCAGTACTTC.